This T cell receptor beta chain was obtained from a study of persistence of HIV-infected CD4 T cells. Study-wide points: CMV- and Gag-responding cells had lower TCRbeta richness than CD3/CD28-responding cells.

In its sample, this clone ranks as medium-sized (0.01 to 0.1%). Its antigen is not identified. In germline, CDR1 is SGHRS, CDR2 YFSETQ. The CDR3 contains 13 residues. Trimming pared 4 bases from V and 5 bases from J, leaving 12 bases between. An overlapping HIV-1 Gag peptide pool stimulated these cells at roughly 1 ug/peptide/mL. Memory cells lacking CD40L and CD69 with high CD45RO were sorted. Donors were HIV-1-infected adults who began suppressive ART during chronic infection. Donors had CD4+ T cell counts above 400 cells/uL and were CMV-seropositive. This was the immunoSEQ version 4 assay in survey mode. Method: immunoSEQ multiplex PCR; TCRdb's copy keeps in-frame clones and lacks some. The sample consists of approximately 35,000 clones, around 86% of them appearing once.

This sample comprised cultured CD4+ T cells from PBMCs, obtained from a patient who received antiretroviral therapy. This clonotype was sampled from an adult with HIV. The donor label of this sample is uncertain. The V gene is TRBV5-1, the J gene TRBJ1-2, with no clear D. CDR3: CASSVDGPYGYTF. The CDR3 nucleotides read TGCGCCAGCAGCGTGGACGGACCGTATGGCTACACCTTC.